This T cell receptor (beta chain) was obtained from a study of blood T cell repertoires in COVID-19. Study in general: Donors in the United States, Italy and Spain gave samples during acute or convalescent COVID-19. T cells, B-cell-depleted T cells, or PBMCs supplied cDNA or gDNA.

CDR1 and CDR2 (germline): GTSNPN, SVGIG (reference sequence). V was clipped by 1 base and J by 7 bases, with 17 bases between them. The CDR3 runs to 15 residues. This clone was seen just once. In the authors' workflow: Cell counts per sample came from amplifying reference gene primers. The method was immunoSEQ multiplex PCR; TCRdb's version includes in-frame clones alone and lacks a portion of them. The V and J calls and clone size are taken from that table; D and trimming were inferred from the DNA. The repertoire includes 85,000 to 130,000 clones, 70% to 85% of them detected once, and about 3.3% sits in the top ten.

Input material: peripheral blood. This clonotype was sampled from a woman older than 75 with active or convalescent COVID-19. The genes are TRBV30 and TRBJ2-1; possible D gene TRBD2, 6 bases. Written as DNA, the CDR3 is TGTGCCTGGAGTGCAGGACTACCCGGGCGGAATGAGCAGTTCTTC. Its protein is CAWSAGLPGRNEQFF.